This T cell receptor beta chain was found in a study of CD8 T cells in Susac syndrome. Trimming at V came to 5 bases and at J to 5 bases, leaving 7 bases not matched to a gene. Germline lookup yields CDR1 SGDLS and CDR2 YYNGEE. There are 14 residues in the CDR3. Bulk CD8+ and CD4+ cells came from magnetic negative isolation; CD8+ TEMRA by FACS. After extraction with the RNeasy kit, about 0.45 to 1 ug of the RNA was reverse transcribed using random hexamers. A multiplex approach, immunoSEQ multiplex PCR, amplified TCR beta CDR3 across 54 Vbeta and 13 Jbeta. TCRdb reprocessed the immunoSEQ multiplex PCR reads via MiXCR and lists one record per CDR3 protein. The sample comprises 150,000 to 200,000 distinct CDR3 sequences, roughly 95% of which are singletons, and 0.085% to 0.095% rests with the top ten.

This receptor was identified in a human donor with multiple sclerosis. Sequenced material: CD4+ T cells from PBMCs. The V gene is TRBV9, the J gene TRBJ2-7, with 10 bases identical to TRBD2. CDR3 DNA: TGTGCCAGCAGTCCTTCCCTAGCGGGAGACGAGCAGTACTTC. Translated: CASSPSLAGDEQYF.